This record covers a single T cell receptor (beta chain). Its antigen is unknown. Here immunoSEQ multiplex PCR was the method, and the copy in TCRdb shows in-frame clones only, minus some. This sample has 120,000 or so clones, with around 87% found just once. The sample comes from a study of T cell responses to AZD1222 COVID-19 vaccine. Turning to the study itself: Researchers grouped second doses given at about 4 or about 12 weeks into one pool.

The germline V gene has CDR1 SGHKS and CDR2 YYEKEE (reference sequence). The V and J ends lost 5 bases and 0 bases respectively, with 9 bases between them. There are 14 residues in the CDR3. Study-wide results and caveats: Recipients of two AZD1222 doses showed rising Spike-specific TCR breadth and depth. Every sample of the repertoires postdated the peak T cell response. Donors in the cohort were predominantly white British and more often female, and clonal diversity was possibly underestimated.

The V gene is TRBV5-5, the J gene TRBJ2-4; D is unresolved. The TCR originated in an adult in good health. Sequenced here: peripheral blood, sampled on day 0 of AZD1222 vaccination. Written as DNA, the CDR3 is TGTGCCAGCAGGATCACACTAGCCAAAAACATTCAGTACTTC. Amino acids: CASRITLAKNIQYF.